The sample holds one count of the clone carrying this TCR beta chain. The antigen is unknown. The data derive from a study of T cells in localized non-small cell lung cancer. Study observations and caveats: Heterogeneity is still possible, as just one tumor region was sequenced. Higher blood T cell density went with longer overall survival. Maximal T cell clonality occurred in uninvolved adjacent lung, with tumor ranking below it. In adjacent lung appeared a median about 57 of the top 100 tumor clones.

The ends were cut back, 3 bases at V and 10 bases at J, with 21 bases in the middle. From germline, CDR1 is LGHNA and CDR2 YNFKEQ. The CDR3 covers 15 residues. This table comes from immunoSEQ multiplex PCR, and its TCRdb copy is limited to in-frame clones, with some not included. The sample holds 90,000 or so clones, around 90% seen once. The sequences come from peripheral blood, collected before any cancer treatment. This TCR derives from a man aged 40 to 75 with stage I squamous cell lung carcinoma. V gene TRBV4-2 combines with J gene TRBJ1-1; D is perhaps TRBD1 (5 bases). The CDR3 region is CASSQSSTTPGGAFF. The CDR3 DNA follows: TGTGCCAGCAGCCAGAGCTCAACAACCCCCGGGGGAGCTTTCTTT.